This entry concerns a single T cell receptor (beta chain). The antigen remains unidentified. These data belong to a study of response to subunit inactivated influenza vaccine. Overall study results and limits: Authors suggested each seasonal influenza vaccination recruits few new T cells.

The CDR3 has 15 amino acids. The germline V gene has CDR1 ENHRY and CDR2 SYGVKD. Trimming took 0 bases from V and 8 from J, leaving 14 bases between them. TCRdb reprocessed the RT-PCR reads via MiXCR and lists one record per CDR3 protein. The sample has about 540,000 distinct CDR3 sequences, about 15% seen once. The chain links TRBV10-3 to TRBJ2-1; the D call may be TRBD1 or TRBD2 (6 bases each). Sequencing was performed on PBMCs from blood, taken 11 to 12 days after vaccination. The sequence was obtained from a man in his fifties or sixties who received an inactivated influenza vaccine. CDR3 residues: CAISESTGAIDEQFF. CDR3 bases: TGTGCCATCAGTGAGTCGACGGGGGCAATTGATGAGCAGTTCTTC.